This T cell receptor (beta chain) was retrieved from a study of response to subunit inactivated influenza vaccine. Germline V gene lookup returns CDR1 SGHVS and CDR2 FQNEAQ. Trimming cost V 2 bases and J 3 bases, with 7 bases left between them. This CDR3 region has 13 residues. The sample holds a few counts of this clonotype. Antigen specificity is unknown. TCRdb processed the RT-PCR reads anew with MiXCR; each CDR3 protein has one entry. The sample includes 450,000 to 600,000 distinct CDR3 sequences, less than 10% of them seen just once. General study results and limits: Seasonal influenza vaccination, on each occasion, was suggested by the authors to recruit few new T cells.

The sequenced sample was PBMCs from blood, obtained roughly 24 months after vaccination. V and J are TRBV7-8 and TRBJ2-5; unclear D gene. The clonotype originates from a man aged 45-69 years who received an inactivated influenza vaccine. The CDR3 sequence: CASSLRIEETQYF. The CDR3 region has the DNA TGTGCCAGCAGCTTAAGGATAGAAGAGACCCAGTACTTC.